This TCR beta chain is drawn from a study of radiotherapy plus CTLA-4 blockade in lung cancer. Overall study context: Disease control was achieved by approximately 30% of patients, and objective responses by 18%. Study observations and caveats: Tumor-origin TCR clones grew in blood after radiotherapy plus ipilimumab. Early blood T cell clone dynamics reportedly forecast response best, with interferon-beta.

This clone is termed medium-sized. Its antigen is still unknown. The CDR3 consists of 14 residues. V gave up 6 bases and J gave up 5 bases, with 13 bases separating them. CDR1 and CDR2 (germline): ENHRY, SYGVKD. Profiling relied on immunoSEQ multiplex PCR, and the TCRdb table lists in-frame clones only, not all of them. This sample has roughly 77,000 clones; 70% to 85% occur once, and the top ten carry roughly 10%. This chain connects TRBV10-3 to TRBJ1-4, with a weak D call TRBD1 (6 bases). The sequence was collected from a human donor with non-small cell lung cancer whose response to radiotherapy plus ipilimumab could not be evaluated. The input for sequencing was peripheral blood, taken from a patient treated with radiotherapy plus ipilimumab. The CDR3, as DNA: TGTGCCATCAGCCCAGGACAGATAAATGAAAAACTGTTTTTT. Translated, it gives CAISPGQINEKLFF.